These 5 T cell receptor beta chains originate from one sample sequenced in a study of OX40 agonist ivuxolimab in advanced cancers. Profiling relied on immunoSEQ multiplex PCR, and the TCRdb table lists in-frame clones only, not all of them. The table lists roughly 62,000 clones, roughly 83% of them singletons. The specimen was CD4+ or CD8+ T cells sorted from blood, collected in a trial of the OX40 agonist ivuxolimab. These TCRs come from an adult with an advanced solid tumor such as melanoma, head and neck, liver or kidney cancer.

The rearrangement joins TRBV27 to TRBJ2-1; 7 bases are shared with TRBD1. The germline gives CDR1 MNHEY, CDR2 SMNVEV (reference sequence). V was pared by 6 bases and J by 3 bases, with 8 bases of the junction left unmatched. This CDR3 has 15 amino acids. The chain's CDR3 is CASRMTGKNYNEQFF. The CDR3, as DNA: TGTGCCAGCAGAATGACAGGGAAAAACTACAATGAGCAGTTCTTC.

The chain uses TRBV6-5 and TRBJ2-3; the match to TRBD2 covers 7 bases. The CDR3 is made up of 15 amino acids. Trimming at V came to 6 bases and at J to 0 bases, leaving 6 bases not matched to a gene. Germline lookup yields CDR1 MNHEY and CDR2 SVGAGI. CDR3: CASRTSGASTDTQYF. As DNA, the CDR3 is TGTGCCAGCAGGACCAGCGGGGCGAGCACAGATACGCAGTATTTT.

Written as DNA, the CDR3 is TGCGCCAGCAGCTTGATGTCAGGGGAGGCCGGGGAGCTGTTTTTT. This encodes CASSLMSGEAGELFF. The chain is built from TRBV5-1 and TRBJ2-2; D is possibly TRBD1 or TRBD2 (6 bases each). V gave up 1 base and J gave up 6 bases, with 13 bases separating them. Germline V CDR1 and CDR2: SGHRS, YFSETQ. This CDR3 has 15 amino acids.

This chain uses TRBV6-5 with TRBJ2-7, with D uncertain. Germline V gives CDR1 MNHEY, CDR2 SVGAGI. CDR3 length: 14 amino acids. Deletions cut 0 bases from V and 5 bases from J, with 11 bases between. The chain's CDR3 is CASSYSSASNEQYF. CDR3 nucleotides: TGTGCCAGCAGTTACTCTTCCGCTTCAAACGAGCAGTACTTC.

The chain combines TRBV9 with TRBJ2-7; 9 bases map to TRBD1. The junction had 8 bases not matched to a gene; V was cut back by 0 bases and J by 7 bases. CDR1 SGDLS and CDR2 YYNGEE come from the germline V gene. The CDR3 spans 15 residues. The CDR3: CASSVGDRDQGEQYF. CDR3 DNA: TGTGCCAGCAGCGTAGGGGACAGGGATCAAGGAGAGCAGTACTTC.